The 32 T cell receptor beta chains below all came from one sample that was sequenced in a study of blood T cell repertoires in COVID-19. The data were produced by immunoSEQ multiplex PCR, yet TCRdb's version contains in-frame clones alone and is incomplete. The repertoire holds 70,000 or so clones, around 88% seen once, with approximately 15% in the top ten. The sample was peripheral blood. These receptors all stem from a middle-aged man with COVID-19, enrolled during active disease.

This chain uses TRBV7-9 with TRBJ1-2, with 8 bases identical to TRBD1. The CDR3 is 12 amino acids. Germline CDR1 and CDR2: SEHNR and FQNEAQ (reference sequence). V was clipped by 5 bases and J by 8 bases; unmatched bases: 4. DNA of the CDR3: TGTGCCAGCAGCCAGGACAGGGAAGGCTACACCTTC. Translated, it gives CASSQDREGYTF.

The rearrangement uses TRBV19 and TRBJ2-1, with TRBD2 matching 7 bases. CDR3 length: 16 amino acids. The J segment lost 10 bases and the V segment lost 9 bases, leaving 21 bases of the junction unmatched. CDR1 LNHDA and CDR2 SQIVND come from the germline V gene (reference sequence). The chain's CDR3 is CASNPTSEGFRGEQFF. For the CDR3, the DNA is TGTGCCAGCAACCCAACTAGCGAGGGGTTTAGAGGAGAGCAGTTCTTC.

The rearrangement links TRBV14 to TRBJ1-1, with D possibly being TRBD1 (5 bases). V shed 3 bases and J shed 4 bases, with 18 bases lying between them. The length of the CDR3 is 16 residues. Germline assignment: CDR1 SGHDN and CDR2 FVKESK. CDR3 DNA sequence: TGTGCCAGCAGCCAGAACTCAGGGCTTACGGGCACTGAAGCTTTCTTT. Residues: CASSQNSGLTGTEAFF.

The V call is TRBV5-4, the J call TRBJ2-5; no clear D. Germline CDR1 reads SGHNT; CDR2 reads YYREEE (reference sequence). This CDR3 region has 12 residues. V shed 2 bases and J shed 0 bases, with 2 bases lying between them. The CDR3 loop reads CASSFNQETQYF. Here the CDR3 DNA reads TGTGCCAGCAGCTTTAACCAAGAGACCCAGTACTTC.

The chain couples TRBV7-9 to TRBJ2-7; D is perhaps TRBD2 (6 bases). Germline CDR1 and CDR2: SEHNR and FQNEAQ (reference sequence). The CDR3 is 15 residues long. With 1 base removed from V and 0 bases from J, the gap between germline ends came to 10 bases. The CDR3: CASSLGPSASYEQYF. The DNA of the CDR3 is TGTGCCAGCAGCTTAGGCCCTAGCGCCTCCTACGAGCAGTACTTC.

This chain joins TRBV29-1 and TRBJ1-5, with TRBD1 identical over 8 bases. J lost 5 bases, V lost 6 bases, and 6 bases had no gene match. This CDR3 has 13 amino acids. Germline lookup yields CDR1 SQVTM and CDR2 ANQGSEA. The DNA for the CDR3 is TGCAGCGTGTCAACAGGGGGTGATCAGCCCCAGCATTTT. Residues: CSVSTGGDQPQHF.

This rearrangement joins TRBV19 to TRBJ1-5; 9 positions match TRBD1. With 3 bases clipped from V and 10 bases from J, the junction kept 7 bases outside the gene matches. The CDR3 sequence is 14 residues long. The germline gives CDR1 LNHDA, CDR2 SQIVND (reference sequence). The CDR3 nucleotides read TGTGCCAGTAGTATTGGACAGGGGCCACTTCCCCAGCATTTT. As protein: CASSIGQGPLPQHF.

V usage is TRBV3-1 (or the pseudogene TRBV3-2) and J usage is TRBJ2-4; D is perhaps TRBD1 (6 bases). V gave up 0 bases and J gave up 6 bases, with 12 bases separating them. CDR1 is LGHDT and CDR2 is YNNKEL in the germline V gene (reference sequence). The CDR3 totals 15 residues. The CDR3 bases are TGTGCCAGCAGCCAAGATGGGGGCACCGCAAACATTCAGTACTTC. Amino acid sequence: CASSQDGGTANIQYF.

This chain uses TRBV5-5 with TRBJ1-2; 11 bases line up with TRBD1. This CDR3 comprises 18 residues. Germline CDR1 and CDR2: SGHKS and YYEKEE (reference sequence). J was trimmed by 5 bases and V by 4 bases; bases with no gene match: 16. CDR3 nucleotide sequence: TGTGCCAGCAGCACTAAGTTCCGGGACAGGGGGGAGTGGTATGGCTACACCTTC. It yields the protein CASSTKFRDRGEWYGYTF.

The genes are TRBV3-1 (or the pseudogene TRBV3-2) and TRBJ1-5; D is uncertain. Germline CDR1 and CDR2: LGHDT and YNNKEL (reference sequence). The CDR3 is made up of 15 amino acids. V was shortened by 4 bases and J by 5 bases, with 15 bases between the two germline ends. The CDR3 nucleotides are TGTGCCAGCAGCCTGGACGGGAGGGCGTATCAGCCCCAGCATTTT. This gives the protein CASSLDGRAYQPQHF.

Only one count was recorded for this clone. The CDR3 sequence is CASSPAGGRGNEQFF. DNA for the CDR3: TGTGCCAGCAGCCCGGCGGGGGGGCGGGGCAATGAGCAGTTCTTC. The chain uses TRBV6-6 and TRBJ2-1; TRBD2 agrees at 9 bases. Trimming took 6 bases from V and 6 from J; bases not matched to a gene: 9. CDR1 and CDR2 from the germline V gene are MNHNY and SVGAGI (reference sequence). CDR3 length: 15 amino acids.

The chain couples TRBV10-3 to TRBJ1-3; 12 bases agree with TRBD1. Trimming at V came to 7 bases and at J to 7 bases, leaving 20 bases not matched to a gene. This CDR3 comprises 19 residues. Germline V gene sequence: CDR1 ENHRY, CDR2 SYGVKD. The CDR3 is CAITGLSGTGGISRNTIYF. CDR3 DNA: TGTGCCATCACCGGGCTTTCAGGGACAGGGGGCATCTCTAGGAACACCATATATTTT.

This clone came up once. This rearrangement joins TRBV10-2 to TRBJ1-2; D ambiguous. Trimming shortened V by 4 bases and J by 5 bases, and 14 bases separated the two germline ends. CDR3 length: 14 amino acids. Germline assignment: CDR1 WSHSY and CDR2 SAAADI. CDR3 DNA: TGCGCCAGCAGTGGCCTTAACTCGGGTTATGGCTACACCTTC. This codes for CASSGLNSGYGYTF.

This CDR3 reads CSVSRGRFDTEAFF. The CDR3 DNA reads TGCAGCGTGAGCAGGGGAAGGTTTGACACTGAAGCTTTCTTT. This chain joins TRBV29-1 and TRBJ1-1; perhaps TRBD1 as D (6 bases). V lost 6 bases and J lost 3, with 17 bases in between. The CDR3 has 14 amino acids. Germline V gene lookup returns CDR1 SQVTM and CDR2 ANQGSEA.

This sequence joins TRBV3-1 (or the pseudogene TRBV3-2) and TRBJ2-3, with 7 bases identical to TRBD2. The CDR3 is made up of 12 amino acids. The J segment lost 3 bases and the V segment lost 11 bases, leaving 5 bases of the junction unmatched. Looked up from germline, CDR1 is LGHDT and CDR2 is YNNKEL (reference sequence). The DNA of the CDR3 is TGTGCCGCCCGGGGGGAAACAGATACGCAGTATTTT. This sequence encodes CAARGETDTQYF.

The chain employs TRBV19 and TRBJ1-2, with 11 bases matching TRBD1. Germline V CDR1 and CDR2: LNHDA, SQIVND (reference sequence). V lost 6 bases, J lost 3 bases, and 6 bases stayed unmatched. The CDR3 is 15 residues long. CDR3 amino acids: CASSRGTGGYYGYTF. The CDR3 nucleotides are TGTGCCAGTAGCAGAGGGACAGGGGGTTACTATGGCTACACCTTC.

The chain joins TRBV7-6 to TRBJ2-2; D is unclear. Trimming took 2 bases from V and 0 from J, leaving 4 bases between them. From germline, CDR1 is SGHVS and CDR2 FNYEAQ. The CDR3 loop spans 14 amino acids. As DNA, the CDR3 is TGTGCCAGCAGCTTAACAGCGAACACCGGGGAGCTGTTTTTT. It yields the protein CASSLTANTGELFF.

This chain links TRBV6-5 with TRBJ2-5, with D hard to call. The germline V and J ends were trimmed by 7 bases and 5 bases, with 11 bases remaining between them. The CDR3 totals 12 residues. The germline CDR1 and CDR2 sequences are MNHEY and SVGAGI. The CDR3 bases are TGTGCCAGCAACTCTGCCTCGGAGACCCAGTACTTC. Its translation is CASNSASETQYF.

V usage is TRBV4-1 and J usage is TRBJ2-1; 7 bases map to TRBD2. This CDR3 has 16 amino acids. Germline CDR1 and CDR2: MGHRA and YSYEKL. V lost 0 bases to trimming and J lost 6 bases; unmatched junction nucleotides: 8. DNA of the CDR3: TGCGCCAGCAGCCAAGAGAGGACTAGTGGAATCAATGAGCAGTTCTTC. This sequence encodes CASSQERTSGINEQFF.

J is TRBJ2-2 and V is TRBV7-9, with D perhaps matching TRBD2 (5 bases). This CDR3 contains 13 residues. Germline assignment: CDR1 SEHNR and CDR2 FQNEAQ (reference sequence). Trimming left V 3 bases short and J 6 bases short, with 8 bases between. The CDR3 DNA follows: TGTGCCAGCAGCTTGGGTAGCGCCGGGGAGCTGTTTTTT. Translation gives CASSLGSAGELFF.

The chain carries TRBV6-5 and TRBJ2-5; D might be TRBD2 (7 bases). Trimming left V 9 bases short and J 5 bases short, with 13 bases between. Germline values: CDR1 MNHEY, CDR2 SVGAGI. CDR3 size: 12 residues. CDR3 bases: TGTGCCAGTGGGAGGGGGGAGGAGACCCAGTACTTC. This translates into CASGRGEETQYF.

V gene TRBV6-6 combines with J gene TRBJ2-3; D possibly corresponds to TRBD1 (5 bases). The CDR3 totals 15 residues. Germline CDR1 is MNHNY and CDR2 is SVGAGI (reference sequence). Trimming stripped 6 bases from V and 0 bases from J, with 13 bases between. CDR3: CASSRRRGSTDTQYF. CDR3 nucleotide sequence: TGTGCCAGCAGCCGCCGTAGGGGAAGCACAGATACGCAGTATTTT.

The chain combines TRBV25-1 with TRBJ1-3; D gene ambiguous. CDR3 length equals 15 residues. The germline gives CDR1 MGHDK, CDR2 SYGVNS. Trimming removed 6 bases at V and 3 bases at J, with 15 bases between. The CDR3 protein is CASSLGGADGNTIYF. DNA for the CDR3: TGTGCCAGCAGCCTCGGAGGCGCCGATGGAAACACCATATATTTT.

The V call is TRBV19, the J call TRBJ1-5, with D unresolved. Germline lookup yields CDR1 LNHDA and CDR2 SQIVND (reference sequence). V was trimmed by 5 bases and J by 7 bases, leaving 15 bases between them. There are 14 residues in the CDR3. DNA of the CDR3: TGTGCCAGTAGTCCCCGACCCCCAGGACAGCCCCAGCATTTT. Encoded protein: CASSPRPPGQPQHF.

The chain has TRBV5-1 and TRBJ2-3; 9 bases are shared with TRBD1. There are 14 residues in the CDR3. Per germline, CDR1 SGHRS and CDR2 YFSETQ. V lost 2 bases to trimming and J lost 4 bases; unmatched junction nucleotides: 2. DNA of the CDR3: TGCGCCAGCAGCTTAAACAGGGGGCCAGATACGCAGTATTTT. It encodes CASSLNRGPDTQYF.

This clone was seen a few times. The chain combines TRBV19 with TRBJ1-5; D perhaps matches TRBD1 (5 bases). CDR3 length: 15 residues. Germline CDR1 reads LNHDA; CDR2 reads SQIVND (reference sequence). The V gene lost 0 bases and the J gene lost 2 bases, with 8 bases spanning the gap. CDR3 bases: TGTGCCAGTAGTATAGAGGGGGGACGCAATCAGCCCCAGCATTTT. Translated: CASSIEGGRNQPQHF.

J is TRBJ2-5 and V is TRBV5-5; 14 bases line up with TRBD2. Germline V lookup: CDR1 SGHKS, CDR2 YYEKEE (reference sequence). The trim removed 0 bases at V and 5 bases at J, leaving 6 bases unmatched. There are 17 residues in the CDR3. The CDR3 region has the DNA TGTGCCAGCAGCTTGGAGGGGACTAGCGGGGGCGGGGAGACCCAGTACTTC. It codes for CASSLEGTSGGGETQYF.

V usage is TRBV5-1 and J usage is TRBJ2-3; D is perhaps TRBD2 (6 bases). In germline, CDR1 is SGHRS, CDR2 YFSETQ. The CDR3 consists of 14 residues. The V and J ends lost 2 bases and 0 bases respectively, with 7 bases between them. The CDR3 region is CASSFGTSTDTQYF. CDR3 nucleotide sequence: TGCGCCAGCAGCTTCGGGACTAGCACAGATACGCAGTATTTT.

This rearrangement joins TRBV19 to TRBJ2-2, with TRBD1 matching over 7 bases. Germline CDR1 and CDR2: LNHDA and SQIVND (reference sequence). V was clipped by 5 bases and J by 6 bases; unmatched bases: 6. CDR3 length: 14 amino acids. The CDR3 nucleotides are TGTGCCAGTAGTGCCTACAGGGGCGCCGGGGAGCTGTTTTTT. Translated, it gives CASSAYRGAGELFF.

The chain combines TRBV7-3 with TRBJ2-1; tentative D call: TRBD1 (5 bases). Germline V gene lookup returns CDR1 SGHTA and CDR2 FQGTGA. The CDR3 extends over 13 amino acids. Trimming cost V 5 bases and J 5 bases, with 10 bases left between them. The DNA for the CDR3 is TGTGCCAGCAGCCCTGACAGAAACAATGAGCAGTTCTTC. Translated: CASSPDRNNEQFF.

V and J are TRBV5-1 and TRBJ1-6, with D possibly being TRBD1 (5 bases). The germline V gene has CDR1 SGHRS and CDR2 YFSETQ. CDR3 length equals 14 residues. The V and J ends lost 0 bases and 7 bases respectively, with 8 bases between them. The CDR3 coding sequence is TGCGCCAGCAGCTTGGGAAGGGGAAATTCACCCCTCCACTTT. This sequence encodes CASSLGRGNSPLHF.

V gene TRBV28 combines with J gene TRBJ2-7; TRBD1 agrees at 7 bases. V trimming: 6 bases; J trimming: 3 bases; junction bases outside the gene matches: 8. CDR3 size: 14 residues. Germline values: CDR1 MDHEN, CDR2 SYDVKM. DNA of the CDR3: TGTGCCAGCAGGACACAGGGGTTGCGCTACGAGCAGTACTTC. Encoded protein: CASRTQGLRYEQYF.